Listed here are 19 T cell receptor beta chains from one sample, sequenced in a study. The assay was immunoSEQ multiplex PCR, and TCRdb's table has in-frame clones only and misses some. This sample carries 45,000 to 55,000 clones, 93% of them seen once, and the ten largest clones take about 10%. Sequencing was done on a sample of PBMCs. The receptors come from a man aged 40-49 years with rheumatoid arthritis.

This clone was found once. The gene calls are TRBV5-4 and TRBJ2-7; D might be TRBD1 (6 bases). CDR3 length equals 14 residues. Germline CDR1 reads SGHNT; CDR2 reads YYREEE (reference sequence). The V gene lost 4 bases and the J gene lost 3 bases, with 14 bases spanning the gap. CDR3 sequence: CASSLRDTHYEQYF. DNA for the CDR3: TGTGCCAGCAGCCTCCGGGACACCCACTACGAGCAGTACTTC. Drawing the rest from reference TRBV5-4 and TRBJ2-7, the complete variable domain is ETGVTQSPTHLIKTRGQQVTLRCSSQSGHNTVSWYQQALGQGPQFIFQYYREEENGRGNFPPRFSGLQFPNYSSELNVNALELDDSALYLCASSLRDTHYEQYFGPGTRLTVT.

V usage is TRBV3-1 (or the pseudogene TRBV3-2) and J usage is TRBJ2-1; no definite D call. The CDR3 extends over 12 amino acids. Germline V gene sequence: CDR1 LGHDT, CDR2 YNNKEL (reference sequence). Trimming took off 4 bases at V and 5 bases at J, with 6 bases between the two ends. The CDR3 loop reads CASSRSDNEQFF. CDR3 nucleotides: TGTGCCAGCAGCCGCAGTGACAATGAGCAGTTCTTC.

The chain joins TRBV7-9 to TRBJ2-7, with a possible D match to TRBD2 (6 bases). V lost 6 bases, J lost 0 bases, and 6 bases lay in between. Germline V gives CDR1 SEHNR, CDR2 FQNEAQ (reference sequence). The CDR3 extends over 12 amino acids. Here the CDR3 reads CASRGGSYEQYF. The DNA for the CDR3 is TGTGCCAGCAGGGGGGGCTCCTACGAGCAGTACTTC.

V usage is TRBV6-2 or TRBV6-3 and J usage is TRBJ1-5; possible D gene TRBD1, 6 bases. V was clipped by 3 bases and J by 4 bases, with 19 bases between them. The CDR3 loop spans 17 amino acids. Germline V gene data show CDR1 as MNHEY and CDR2 as SVGEGT. This CDR3 reads CASSYWRGGAENQPQHF. DNA for the CDR3: TGTGCCAGCAGTTATTGGCGCGGGGGGGCTGAGAATCAGCCCCAGCATTTT.

The rearrangement joins TRBV28 to TRBJ2-2, with 7 bases identical to TRBD1. The CDR3 runs 17 residues. The V and J ends lost 6 bases and 5 bases, in that order; junction bases with no gene match: 15. Germline V lookup: CDR1 MDHEN, CDR2 SYDVKM. CDR3 sequence (DNA): TGTGCCAGCAGGGGGTCTGGCAGGGGGTTTCGTACCGGGGAGCTGTTTTTT. Residues: CASRGSGRGFRTGELFF.

The CDR3 DNA sequence: TGTGCCTGGAGCAGACTAAGTAGCAATCAGCCCCAGCATTTT. This codes for CAWSRLSSNQPQHF. The chain is built from TRBV30 and TRBJ1-5; D unclear. Per germline, CDR1 GTSNPN and CDR2 SVGIG (reference sequence). Trimming shortened V by 3 bases and J by 0 bases, and 9 bases separated the two germline ends. The CDR3 length is 14 residues.

This clone has only one observation. The chain has TRBV20-1 and TRBJ1-1, with D perhaps TRBD1 (6 bases). This CDR3 is 11 amino acids long. Trimming took 1 base from V and 7 from J, leaving 7 bases between them. Germline V gives CDR1 DFQATT, CDR2 SNEGSKA (reference sequence). The CDR3 protein is CSARGRGEAFF. For the CDR3, the DNA is TGCAGTGCTAGAGGCAGGGGTGAAGCTTTCTTT.

The gene calls are TRBV6-1 and TRBJ1-3, with D unclear. This CDR3 contains 16 residues. Trimming left V 0 bases short and J 0 bases short, with 9 bases between. The germline CDR1 and CDR2 sequences are MNHNS and SASEGT. CDR3 coding DNA: TGTGCCAGCAGTGAAGCGATACCTATCTCTGGAAACACCATATATTTT. The encoded protein is CASSEAIPISGNTIYF.

This clone has more than one count but fewer than ten. The chain employs TRBV27 and TRBJ1-4; 8 bases are a match to TRBD1. The CDR3 runs 16 residues. V trimming: 5 bases; J trimming: 3 bases; junction bases outside the gene matches: 8. Germline V CDR1 and CDR2: MNHEY, SMNVEV (reference sequence). The CDR3 nucleotides read TGTGCCAGCAGTCCTTCGACAGGGGACCCTAATGAAAAACTGTTTTTT. It encodes CASSPSTGDPNEKLFF.

J is TRBJ2-1 and V is TRBV4-3; 10 positions agree with TRBD2. The J segment lost 3 bases and the V segment lost 8 bases, leaving 7 bases of the junction unmatched. The CDR3 consists of 15 residues. Germline V CDR1 and CDR2: LGHNA, YSLEER. CDR3 loop: CASSLRTSGYNEQFF. DNA for the CDR3: TGCGCCAGCTCACTTCGGACTAGCGGCTACAATGAGCAGTTCTTC.

The chain couples TRBV9 to TRBJ2-1; a weak D match, TRBD1 (6 bases). V lost 3 bases, J lost 3 bases, and 7 bases lay in between. CDR3 length equals 13 residues. From germline, CDR1 is SGDLS and CDR2 YYNGEE. The CDR3 protein is CASSAGHYNEQFF. DNA for the CDR3: TGTGCCAGCAGCGCGGGACACTACAATGAGCAGTTCTTC.

This sequence joins TRBV4-1 and TRBJ2-3; no clear D. With 0 bases removed from V and 0 bases from J, the gap between germline ends came to 4 bases. This CDR3 has 14 amino acids. CDR1 is MGHRA, CDR2 YSYEKL, per germline. This chain's CDR3 is CASSQDKSTDTQYF. CDR3 coding DNA: TGCGCCAGCAGCCAAGATAAAAGCACAGATACGCAGTATTTT.

V usage is TRBV27 and J usage is TRBJ2-7; 11 nucleotides line up with TRBD1. CDR3 length equals 16 residues. V shed 8 bases, J shed 5 bases, and the junction held 14 bases outside the gene matches. Per germline, CDR1 MNHEY and CDR2 SMNVEV (reference sequence). This CDR3 is CASSQDRGRGIDEQYF. Written as DNA, the CDR3 is TGTGCCAGCTCCCAGGACAGGGGGCGCGGTATCGACGAGCAGTACTTC.

The rearrangement joins TRBV9 to TRBJ2-7; 7 bases match TRBD2. The germline gives CDR1 SGDLS, CDR2 YYNGEE. This CDR3 comprises 15 residues. V lost 4 bases to trimming and J lost 4 bases; unmatched junction nucleotides: 11. Written as DNA, the CDR3 is TGTGCCAGCAGCTTCACCGGGACTAACCAATACGAGCAGTACTTC. It yields the protein CASSFTGTNQYEQYF. Based on the CDR3 plus reference TRBV9 and TRBJ2-7, the full variable domain is DSGVTQTPKHLITATGQRVTLRCSPRSGDLSVYWYQQSLDQGLQFLIQYYNGEERAKGNILERFSAQQFPDLHSELNLSSLELGDSALYFCASSFTGTNQYEQYFGPGTRLTVT.

The chain combines TRBV27 with TRBJ1-6; 10 bases align to TRBD1. Germline V gene lookup returns CDR1 MNHEY and CDR2 SMNVEV (reference sequence). The CDR3 consists of 17 residues. V lost 5 bases and J lost 10; bases outside the gene matches: 14. The CDR3 region is CASSPRQGALNESPLHF. In DNA, the CDR3 is TGTGCCAGCAGTCCCAGACAGGGGGCGCTTAATGAGTCACCCCTCCACTTT.

The gene calls are TRBV4-3 and TRBJ1-1; weak D call: TRBD1 (5 bases). V lost 0 bases, J lost 5 bases, and 13 bases lay in between. This CDR3 is 15 amino acids long. Germline loops: CDR1 LGHNA, CDR2 YSLEER. CDR3 protein: CASSQEVGVGTEAFF. CDR3 bases: TGCGCCAGCAGCCAAGAAGTAGGGGTCGGAACTGAAGCTTTCTTT.

The chain couples TRBV24-1 to TRBJ2-3, with a possible D match to TRBD1 (5 bases). This CDR3 region has 12 residues. V was cut by 4 bases and J by 8 bases, with 9 bases left in between. Germline assignment: CDR1 KGHDR and CDR2 SFDVKD. CDR3 residues: CATSEGLGTQYF. The DNA for the CDR3 is TGTGCCACCAGTGAGGGGCTGGGTACGCAGTATTTT.

J is TRBJ1-2 and V is TRBV10-1, with D possibly being TRBD1 (5 bases). The V end lost 3 bases, the J end lost 4 bases, and 12 bases lay between the germline ends. The CDR3 covers 14 residues. Looked up from germline, CDR1 is WNHNN and CDR2 is SYGVQD (reference sequence). The CDR3 here is CASSDNRIPYGYTF. CDR3 nucleotide sequence: TGCGCCAGCAGTGACAACAGGATACCCTATGGCTACACCTTC.

This chain joins TRBV18 and TRBJ1-1; D remains ambiguous. The CDR3 runs to 13 residues. Looked up from germline, CDR1 is KGHSH and CDR2 is LQKENI. V lost 3 bases to trimming and J lost 0 bases, with 5 bases between them. The CDR3 region is CASSPDLNTEAFF. The CDR3 region has the DNA TGTGCCAGCTCACCTGATCTGAACACTGAAGCTTTCTTT.